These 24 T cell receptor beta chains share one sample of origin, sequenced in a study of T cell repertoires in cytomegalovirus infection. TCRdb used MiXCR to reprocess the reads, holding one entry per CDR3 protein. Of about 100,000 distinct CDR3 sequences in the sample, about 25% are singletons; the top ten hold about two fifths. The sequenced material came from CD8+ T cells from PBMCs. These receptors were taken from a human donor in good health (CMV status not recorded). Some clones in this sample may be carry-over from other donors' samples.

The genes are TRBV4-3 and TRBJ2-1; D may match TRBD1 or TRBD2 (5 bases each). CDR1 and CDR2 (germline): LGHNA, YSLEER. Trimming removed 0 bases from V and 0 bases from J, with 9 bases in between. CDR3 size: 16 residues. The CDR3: CASSQDEGSSYNEQFF. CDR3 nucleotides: TGCGCCAGCAGCCAAGATGAGGGGAGCTCCTACAATGAGCAGTTCTTC.

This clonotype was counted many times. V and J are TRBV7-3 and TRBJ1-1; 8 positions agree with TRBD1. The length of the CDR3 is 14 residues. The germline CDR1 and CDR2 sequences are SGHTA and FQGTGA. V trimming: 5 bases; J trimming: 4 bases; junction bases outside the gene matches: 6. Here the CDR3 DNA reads TGTGCCAGCAGCCCTCGACAGGGGAGCACTGAAGCTTTCTTT. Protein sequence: CASSPRQGSTEAFF.

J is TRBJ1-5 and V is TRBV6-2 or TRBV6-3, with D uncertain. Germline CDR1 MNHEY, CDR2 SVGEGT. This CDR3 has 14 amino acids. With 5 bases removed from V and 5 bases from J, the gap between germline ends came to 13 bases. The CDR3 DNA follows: TGTGCCAGCAGTGAGCAGAGGAAGGATCAGCCCCAGCATTTT. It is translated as CASSEQRKDQPQHF.

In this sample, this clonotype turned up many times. The CDR3 DNA reads TGTGCCAGCAGCTTGAGACAGGGGCCTTATAATTCACCCCTCCACTTT. This encodes CASSLRQGPYNSPLHF. The chain combines TRBV5-6 with TRBJ1-6, with 8 positions matching TRBD1. This CDR3 comprises 16 residues. J gave up 4 bases and V 1 base, and 4 bases lay outside the gene matches. The germline CDR1 and CDR2 sequences are SGHDT and YYEEEE.

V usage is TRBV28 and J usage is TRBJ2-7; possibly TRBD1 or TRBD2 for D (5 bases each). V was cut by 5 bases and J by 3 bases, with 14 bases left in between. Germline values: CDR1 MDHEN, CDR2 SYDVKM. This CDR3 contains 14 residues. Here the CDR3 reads CASSLGTVFYEQYF. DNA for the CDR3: TGTGCCAGCAGTCTAGGGACGGTGTTCTACGAGCAGTACTTC. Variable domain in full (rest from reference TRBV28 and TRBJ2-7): DVKVTQSSRYLVKRTGEKVFLECVQDMDHENMFWYRQDPGLGLRLIYFSYDVKMKEKGDIPEGYSVSREKKERFSLILESASTNQTSMYLCASSLGTVFYEQYFGPGTRLTVT.

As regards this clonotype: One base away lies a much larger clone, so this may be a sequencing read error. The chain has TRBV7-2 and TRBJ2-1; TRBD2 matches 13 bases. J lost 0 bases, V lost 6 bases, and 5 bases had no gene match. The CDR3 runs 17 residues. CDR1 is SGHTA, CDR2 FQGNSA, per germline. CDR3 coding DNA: TGTGCCAGCAGACGGACTAGCGGGAGTATCTCCTACAATGAGCAGTTCTTC. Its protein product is CASRRTSGSISYNEQFF.

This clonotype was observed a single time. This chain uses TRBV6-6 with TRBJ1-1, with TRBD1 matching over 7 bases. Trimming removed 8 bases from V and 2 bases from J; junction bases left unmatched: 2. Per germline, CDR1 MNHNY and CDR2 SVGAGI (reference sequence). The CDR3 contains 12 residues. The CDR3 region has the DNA TGTGCCAGCTGGGACAGCAACACTGAAGCTTTCTTT. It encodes CASWDSNTEAFF.

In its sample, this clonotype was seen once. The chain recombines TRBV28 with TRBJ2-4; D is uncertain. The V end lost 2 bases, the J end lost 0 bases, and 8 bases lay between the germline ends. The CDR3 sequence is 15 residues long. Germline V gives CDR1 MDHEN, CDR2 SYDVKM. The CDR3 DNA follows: TGTGCCAGCAGTTTACCCCAGGAAGCCAAAAACATTCAGTACTTC. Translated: CASSLPQEAKNIQYF.

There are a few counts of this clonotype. The CDR3 sequence: CASTKTSGYNEQFF. The DNA of the CDR3 is TGTGCCAGCACCAAGACTAGCGGATACAATGAGCAGTTCTTC. This rearrangement joins TRBV7-9 to TRBJ2-1; 9 bases match TRBD2. This CDR3 has 14 residues. The junction had 5 bases not matched to a gene; V was cut back by 7 bases and J by 4 bases. CDR1 and CDR2 (germline): SEHNR, FQNEAQ (reference sequence).

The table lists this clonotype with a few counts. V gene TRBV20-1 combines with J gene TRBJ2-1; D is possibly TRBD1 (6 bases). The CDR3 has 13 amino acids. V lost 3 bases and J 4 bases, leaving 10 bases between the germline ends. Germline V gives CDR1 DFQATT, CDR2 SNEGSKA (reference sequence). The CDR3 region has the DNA TGCAGTGCTAGCACAGGGCCGTACAATGAGCAGTTCTTC. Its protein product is CSASTGPYNEQFF.

The CDR3 nucleotides read TGCAGTGCCAGACACGGGGGCCAGATCACAGATACGCAGTATTTT. Amino acids: CSARHGGQITDTQYF. This chain connects TRBV20-1 to TRBJ2-3; D is tentatively TRBD1 or TRBD2 (6 bases each). Trimming removed 6 bases from V and 2 bases from J, with 18 bases in between. The germline V gene encodes CDR1 DFQATT and CDR2 SNEGSKA (reference sequence). This CDR3 region has 15 residues.

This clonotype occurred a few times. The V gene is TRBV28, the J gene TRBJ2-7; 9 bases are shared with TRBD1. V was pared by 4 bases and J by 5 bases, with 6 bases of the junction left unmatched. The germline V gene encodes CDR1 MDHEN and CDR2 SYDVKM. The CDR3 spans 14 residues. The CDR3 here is CASSSYRGLNEQYF. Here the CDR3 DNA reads TGTGCCAGCAGTTCGTACAGGGGGCTGAACGAGCAGTACTTC.

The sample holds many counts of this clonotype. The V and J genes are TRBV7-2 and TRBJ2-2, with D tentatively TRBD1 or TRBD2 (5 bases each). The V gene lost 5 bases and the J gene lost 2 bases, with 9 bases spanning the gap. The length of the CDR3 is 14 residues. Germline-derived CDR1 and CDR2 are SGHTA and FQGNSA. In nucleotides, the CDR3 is TGTGCCAGCAGCACGGGACCTAACACCGGGGAGCTGTTTTTT. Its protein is CASSTGPNTGELFF.

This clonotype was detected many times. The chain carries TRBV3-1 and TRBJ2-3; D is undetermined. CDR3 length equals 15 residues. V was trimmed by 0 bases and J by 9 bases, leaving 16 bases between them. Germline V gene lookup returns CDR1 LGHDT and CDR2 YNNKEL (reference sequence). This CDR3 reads CASSQDLDTQVTQYF. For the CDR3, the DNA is TGTGCCAGCAGCCAAGATCTTGATACTCAAGTGACGCAGTATTTT.

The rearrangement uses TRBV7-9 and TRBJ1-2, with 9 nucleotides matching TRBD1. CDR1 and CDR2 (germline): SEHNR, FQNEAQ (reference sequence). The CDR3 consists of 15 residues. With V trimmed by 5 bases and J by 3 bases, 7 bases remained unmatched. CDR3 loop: CASSLGQGLDYGYTF. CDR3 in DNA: TGTGCCAGCAGCCTCGGACAGGGGCTTGACTATGGCTACACCTTC.

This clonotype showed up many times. CDR3 sequence (DNA): TGCAGTGCTAAAAAGGGATCTTCGATCTATGGCTACACCTTC. Translating gives CSAKKGSSIYGYTF. V usage is TRBV20-1 and J usage is TRBJ1-2, with no clear D. Deletions cut 4 bases from V and 4 bases from J, with 16 bases between. Germline CDR1 is DFQATT and CDR2 is SNEGSKA (reference sequence). The CDR3 consists of 14 residues.

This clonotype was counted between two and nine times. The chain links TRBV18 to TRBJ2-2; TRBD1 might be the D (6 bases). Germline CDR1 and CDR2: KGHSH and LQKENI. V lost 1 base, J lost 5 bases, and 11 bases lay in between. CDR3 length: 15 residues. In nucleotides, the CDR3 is TGTGCCAGCTCACCACTGGACAGTTCAACCGGGGAGCTGTTTTTT. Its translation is CASSPLDSSTGELFF.

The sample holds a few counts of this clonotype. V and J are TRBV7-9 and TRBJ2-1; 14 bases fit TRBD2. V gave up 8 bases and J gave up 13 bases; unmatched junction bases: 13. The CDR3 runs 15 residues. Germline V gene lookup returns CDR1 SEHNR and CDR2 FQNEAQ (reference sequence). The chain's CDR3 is CASGGPGLAGARQFF. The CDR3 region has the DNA TGTGCCAGCGGCGGTCCGGGACTAGCGGGGGCTCGCCAGTTCTTC.

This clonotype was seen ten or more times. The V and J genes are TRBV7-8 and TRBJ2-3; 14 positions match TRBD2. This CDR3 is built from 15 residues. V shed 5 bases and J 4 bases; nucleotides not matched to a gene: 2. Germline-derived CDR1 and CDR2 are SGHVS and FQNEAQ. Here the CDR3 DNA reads TGTGCCAGCAGCAGGACTAGCGGGGGGCCAGATACGCAGTATTTT. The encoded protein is CASSRTSGGPDTQYF.

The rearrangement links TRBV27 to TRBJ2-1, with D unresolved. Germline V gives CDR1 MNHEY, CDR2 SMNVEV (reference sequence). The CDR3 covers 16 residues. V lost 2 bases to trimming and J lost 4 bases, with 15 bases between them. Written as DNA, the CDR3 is TGTGCCAGCAGTTTACGTGCAGGAGTTGGATACAATGAGCAGTTCTTC. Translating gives CASSLRAGVGYNEQFF.

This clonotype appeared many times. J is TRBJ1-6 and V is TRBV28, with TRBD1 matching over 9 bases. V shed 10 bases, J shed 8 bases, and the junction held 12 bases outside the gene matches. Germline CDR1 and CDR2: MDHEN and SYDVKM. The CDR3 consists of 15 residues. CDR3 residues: CATYGTGIFDSPLHF. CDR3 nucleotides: TGTGCCACGTACGGGACAGGGATCTTTGATTCACCCCTCCACTTT.

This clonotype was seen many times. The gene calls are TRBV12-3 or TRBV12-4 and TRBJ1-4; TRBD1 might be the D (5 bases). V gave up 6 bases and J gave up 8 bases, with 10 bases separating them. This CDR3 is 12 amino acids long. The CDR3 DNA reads TGTGCCAGCAGCCCAGGGACCGAAAAACTGTTTTTT. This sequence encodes CASSPGTEKLFF.

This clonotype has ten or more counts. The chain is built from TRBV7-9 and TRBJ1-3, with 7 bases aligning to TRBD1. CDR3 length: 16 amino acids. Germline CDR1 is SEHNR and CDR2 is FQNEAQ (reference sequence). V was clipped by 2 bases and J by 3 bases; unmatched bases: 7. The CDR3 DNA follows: TGTGCCAGCAGCTTAATGACAGGGTCGTTTGGAAACACCATATATTTT. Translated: CASSLMTGSFGNTIYF.

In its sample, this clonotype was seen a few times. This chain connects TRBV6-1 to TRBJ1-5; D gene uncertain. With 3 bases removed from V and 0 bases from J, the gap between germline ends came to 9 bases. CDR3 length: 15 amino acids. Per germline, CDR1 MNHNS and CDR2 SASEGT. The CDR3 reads CASSEEDISNQPQHF. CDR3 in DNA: TGTGCCAGCAGTGAGGAGGATATTAGCAATCAGCCCCAGCATTTT.